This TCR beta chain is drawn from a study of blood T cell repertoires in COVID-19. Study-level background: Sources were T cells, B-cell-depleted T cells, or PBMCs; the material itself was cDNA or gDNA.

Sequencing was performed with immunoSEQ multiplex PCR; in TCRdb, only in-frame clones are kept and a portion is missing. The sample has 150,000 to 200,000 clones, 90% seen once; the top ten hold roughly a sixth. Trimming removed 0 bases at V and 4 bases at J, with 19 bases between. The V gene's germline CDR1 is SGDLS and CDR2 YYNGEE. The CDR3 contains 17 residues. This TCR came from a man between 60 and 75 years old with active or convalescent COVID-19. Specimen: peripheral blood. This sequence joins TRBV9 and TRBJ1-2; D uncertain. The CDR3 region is CASSVGSMAEGAYGYTF. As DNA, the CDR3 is TGTGCCAGCAGCGTAGGGTCTATGGCGGAGGGCGCCTATGGCTACACCTTC.